The source of this TCR beta chain is a study of regulatory T cells in long-lasting Graves disease. Trimming removed 2 bases from V and 3 bases from J, with 7 bases in between. From germline, CDR1 is MNHEY and CDR2 SVGAGI. This CDR3 has 14 amino acids. In building TCR beta libraries, iRepertoire HTBI primers were used together with Arm-PCR of CDR3 regions. MiXCR, applied by TCRdb to the multiplex PCR reads, yields one record per CDR3 protein. This sample carries 700,000 or so distinct CDR3 sequences, around 30% of them seen once, and the ten largest clones take roughly 41%. Sample time point: persistent/refractory GD, antithyroid drugs over 5 years with positive TRAb. Construction of the TCR library relied on RNA isolated from PBMCs.

The chain employs TRBV6-5 and TRBJ1-4; D not resolved. Here the sequenced sample was peripheral blood mononuclear cells (PBMCs), taken when the disease was refractory, from a patient treated with antithyroid drugs. The sequence was obtained from a female donor with Graves disease. The CDR3: CASSYRRSNEKLFF. In DNA, the CDR3 is TGTGCCAGCAGTTACAGGAGGTCTAATGAAAAACTGTTTTTT.